The present T cell receptor (beta chain) was sequenced within a study of cytomegalovirus exposure and HLA in healthy donors. General observations from the study: Cytomegalovirus association was listed for about 160 TCR beta chains.

This CDR3 region has 14 residues. V shed 3 bases and J shed 6 bases, with 14 bases lying between them. Germline V gene sequence: CDR1 MDHEN, CDR2 SYDVKM. Regarding this clone: The antigen is unknown.

The PCR was carried out with 60 Vbeta primers and 13 Jbeta primers. TCRdb's table, derived via immunoSEQ multiplex PCR, lists solely in-frame clones and lacks some. In the table there are some 110,000 clones, roughly 13% of which are singletons. What was sequenced was PBMCs. This receptor was obtained from a man aged 35 to 55 in good health and CMV-seropositive. The chain links TRBV28 to TRBJ1-2; D gene unclear. CDR3 amino acids: CASSLDLVGDGYTF. The CDR3 DNA reads as TGTGCCAGCAGTTTGGACCTCGTCGGGGATGGCTACACCTTC.